The rows below give T cell receptor beta chains drawn from one sample of a study of blood T cell repertoires in COVID-19. The table came from immunoSEQ multiplex PCR; TCRdb's copy has only in-frame clones and leaves some out. The sample records fewer than 350,000 clones, 81% being singletons. Sequencing used peripheral blood. These receptors all stem from a woman between 55 and 75 years old with active or convalescent COVID-19. Both conserved end residues are trimmed from each CDR3.

>TRBJ1-4|TRBV5-1
ASSPQGMANEKLF
>TRBJ2-1|TRBV7-9
ASSFWSNEQF
>TRBJ1-2|TRBV5-3
ARSWDSSSYGYT
>TRBJ2-3|TRBV24-1
ATSEGRSGEYTDTQY
>TRBJ2-2|TRBV7-9
ASSWNRGLTGELF
>TRBJ1-2|TRBV28
ASSWAYRGSDGYT
>TRBJ2-7|TRBV11-1
ASGGHPVSEQY
>TRBJ2-7|TRBV6-5
ASSSPHNRAPHEQY
>TRBJ1-1|TRBV5-1
ASSAGPNMNTEAF
>TRBJ1-4|TRBV2
ASTSQGSREKLF
>TRBJ1-5|TRBV6-1
ASSESGSNQPQH
>TRBJ1-6|TRBV28
ASNAGFSPLH
>TRBJ1-1|TRBV7-3
ASSSDRGDTEAF
>TRBJ2-7|TRBV27
ASSSPRVRPYEQY
>TRBJ2-3|TRBV3-1/TRBV3-2
ASSLRQGGTDTQY
>TRBJ2-1|TRBV6-2/TRBV6-3
ASSSRGLLYSYNEQF
>TRBJ1-1|TRBV5-5
ASSFYRRNGDTEAF
>TRBJ1-2|TRBV5-8
ASSPTGYGYT
>TRBJ2-7|TRBV18
ASSPRRESSYEQY
>TRBJ1-5|TRBV5-1
ASSLATGGDQPQH
>TRBJ1-1|TRBV7-6
ASSYGPGTEAF
>TRBJ1-4|TRBV11-2
ASSRIQRSGEKLF
>TRBJ1-1|TRBV18
ASLLRNTEAF
>TRBJ2-2|TRBV7-8
ASSLLGGVNTGELF
>TRBJ2-5|TRBV7-2
ASNRRGGQETQY
>TRBJ1-1|TRBV19
ASSSPWTGMNTEAF
>TRBJ2-5|TRBV5-4
ASSGQGLPQETQY
>TRBJ2-7|TRBV5-1
ASSPDRGDYEQY
>TRBJ2-1|TRBV19
ASSKTGFVRNEQF
>TRBJ2-3|TRBV5-1
ASSLEGGASTDTQY
>TRBJ2-4|TRBV19
ASSLGDRGSKNIQY
>TRBJ2-5|TRBV30
ASTSGGMTETQY
>TRBJ1-1|TRBV9
ASSPGTGGLAF
>TRBJ2-7|TRBV27
ASKGAGAHEQY
>TRBJ2-3|TRBV7-2
ASTLLGSTDTQY
>TRBJ1-5|TRBV11-2
ASSLGTGGRSNQPQH
>TRBJ1-1|TRBV28
ASSTTGGITEAF
>TRBJ2-1|TRBV5-6
ASSFADEQF
>TRBJ2-5|TRBV5-4
ASSSGTSGGKQETQY
>TRBJ2-3|TRBV27
ALRPSGGAKDTQY
>TRBJ1-1|TRBV9
ASSVGGGGRVGAEAF
>TRBJ2-7|TRBV29-1
SVEGRSYEQY
>TRBJ1-2|TRBV4-3
ASSQDYAGANYGYT
>TRBJ1-5|TRBV14
ASSQGRGTQH
>TRBJ1-1|TRBV19
ASSPRGNTEAF
>TRBJ2-2|TRBV6-6
ASSSSGELF
>TRBJ2-2|TRBV6-5
ASRLAGYTGELF
>TRBJ2-4|TRBV7-2
ASSPGLAGVAKNIQY
>TRBJ1-6|TRBV5-6
ASSFREGGSPLH
>TRBJ1-2|TRBV10-2
ASSPQGDGYT
>TRBJ1-2|TRBV19
ASSTRTSTGTIS
>TRBJ2-5|TRBV7-2
ASSSDRGSGTQY